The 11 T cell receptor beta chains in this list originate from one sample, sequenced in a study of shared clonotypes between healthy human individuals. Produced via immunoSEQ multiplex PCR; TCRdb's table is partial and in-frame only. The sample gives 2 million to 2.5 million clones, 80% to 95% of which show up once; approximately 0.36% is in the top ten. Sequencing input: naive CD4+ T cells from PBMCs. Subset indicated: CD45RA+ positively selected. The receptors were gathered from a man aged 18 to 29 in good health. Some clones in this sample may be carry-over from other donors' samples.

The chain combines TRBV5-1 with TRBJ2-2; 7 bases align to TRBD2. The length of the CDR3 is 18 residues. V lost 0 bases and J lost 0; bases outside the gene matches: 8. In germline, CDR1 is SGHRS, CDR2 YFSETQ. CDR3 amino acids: CASSLVLLAVTNTGELFF. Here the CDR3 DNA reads TGCGCCAGCAGCTTGGTACTGCTAGCGGTTACGAACACCGGGGAGCTGTTTTTT.

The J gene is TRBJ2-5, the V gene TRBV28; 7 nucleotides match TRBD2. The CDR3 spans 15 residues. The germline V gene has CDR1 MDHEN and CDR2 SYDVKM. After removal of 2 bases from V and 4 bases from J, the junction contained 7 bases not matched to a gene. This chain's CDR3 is CASSLNGAGAETQYF. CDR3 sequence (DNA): TGTGCCAGCAGTTTAAATGGGGCGGGAGCAGAGACCCAGTACTTC.

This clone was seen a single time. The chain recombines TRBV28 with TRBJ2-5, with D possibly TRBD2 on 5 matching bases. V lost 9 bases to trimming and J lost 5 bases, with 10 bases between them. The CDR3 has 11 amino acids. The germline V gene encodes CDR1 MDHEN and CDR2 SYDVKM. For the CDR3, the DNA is TGTGCCAGTACCCGGAGGGAGACCCAGTACTTC. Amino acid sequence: CASTRRETQYF.

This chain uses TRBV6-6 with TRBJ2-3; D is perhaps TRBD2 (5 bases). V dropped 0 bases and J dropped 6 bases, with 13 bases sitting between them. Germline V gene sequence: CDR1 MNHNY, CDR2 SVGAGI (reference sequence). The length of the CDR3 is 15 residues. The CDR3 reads CASSYSPASYDTQYF. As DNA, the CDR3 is TGTGCCAGCAGTTACTCCCCGGCTAGCTACGATACGCAGTATTTT.

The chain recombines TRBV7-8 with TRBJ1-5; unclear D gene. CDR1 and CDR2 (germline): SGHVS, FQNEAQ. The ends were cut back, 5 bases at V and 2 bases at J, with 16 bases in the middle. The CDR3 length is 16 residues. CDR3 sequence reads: CASSPRTEGRNQPQHF. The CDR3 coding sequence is TGTGCCAGCAGCCCCCGAACAGAGGGCCGCAATCAGCCCCAGCATTTT.

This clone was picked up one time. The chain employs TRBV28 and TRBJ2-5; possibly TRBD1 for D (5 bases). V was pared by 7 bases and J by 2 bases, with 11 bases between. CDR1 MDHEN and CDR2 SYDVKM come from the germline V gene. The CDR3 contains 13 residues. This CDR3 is CASNRQIQETQYF. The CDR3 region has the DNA TGTGCCAGCAATAGACAGATACAAGAGACCCAGTACTTC.

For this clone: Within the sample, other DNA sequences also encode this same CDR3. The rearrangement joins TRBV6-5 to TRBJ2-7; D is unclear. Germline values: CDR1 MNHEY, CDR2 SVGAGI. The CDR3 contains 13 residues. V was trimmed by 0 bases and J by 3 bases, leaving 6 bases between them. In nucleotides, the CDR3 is TGTGCCAGCAGTTACTCGGGCAGCTACGAGCAGTACTTC. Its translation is CASSYSGSYEQYF.

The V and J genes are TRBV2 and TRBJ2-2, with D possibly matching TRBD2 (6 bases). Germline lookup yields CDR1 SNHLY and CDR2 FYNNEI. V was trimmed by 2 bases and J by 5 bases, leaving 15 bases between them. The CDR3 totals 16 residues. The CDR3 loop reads CASSELPGVVTGELFF. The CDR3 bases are TGTGCCAGCAGTGAACTGCCGGGAGTGGTGACCGGGGAGCTGTTTTTT.

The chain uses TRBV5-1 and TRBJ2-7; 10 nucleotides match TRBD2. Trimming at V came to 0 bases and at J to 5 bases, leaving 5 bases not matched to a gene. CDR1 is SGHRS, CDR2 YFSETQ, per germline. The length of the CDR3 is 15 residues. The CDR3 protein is CASSLGLAGRNEQYF. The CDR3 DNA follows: TGCGCCAGCAGCTTGGGACTAGCGGGTCGTAACGAGCAGTACTTC.

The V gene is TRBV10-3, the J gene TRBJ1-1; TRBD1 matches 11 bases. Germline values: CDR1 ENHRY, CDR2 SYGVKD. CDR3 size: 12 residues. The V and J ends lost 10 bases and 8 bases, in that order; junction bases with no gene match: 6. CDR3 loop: CATRRTGGEAFF. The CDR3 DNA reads TGTGCCACACGACGGACAGGGGGCGAAGCTTTCTTT.

CDR3 residues: CATSNPGGPGELFF. CDR3 sequence (DNA): TGTGCCACCAGCAACCCGGGGGGGCCCGGGGAGCTGTTTTTT. J is TRBJ2-2 and V is TRBV15; 8 bases fit TRBD2. This CDR3 is 14 amino acids long. After removal of 4 bases from V and 6 bases from J, the junction contained 4 bases not matched to a gene. Germline V CDR1 and CDR2: LNHNV, YYDKDF (reference sequence).